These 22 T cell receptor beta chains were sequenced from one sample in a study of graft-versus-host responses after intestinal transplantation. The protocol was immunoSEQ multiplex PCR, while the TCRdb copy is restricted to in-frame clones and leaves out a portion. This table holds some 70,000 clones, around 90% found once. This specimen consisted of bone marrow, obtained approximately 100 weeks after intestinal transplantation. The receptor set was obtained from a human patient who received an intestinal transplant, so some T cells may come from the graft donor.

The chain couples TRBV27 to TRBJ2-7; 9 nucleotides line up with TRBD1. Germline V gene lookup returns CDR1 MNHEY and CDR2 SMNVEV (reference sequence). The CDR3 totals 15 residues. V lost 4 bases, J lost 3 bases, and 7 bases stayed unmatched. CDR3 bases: TGTGCCAGCAGTTCCAGGACAGGGGAGGGCTACGAGCAGTACTTC. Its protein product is CASSSRTGEGYEQYF.

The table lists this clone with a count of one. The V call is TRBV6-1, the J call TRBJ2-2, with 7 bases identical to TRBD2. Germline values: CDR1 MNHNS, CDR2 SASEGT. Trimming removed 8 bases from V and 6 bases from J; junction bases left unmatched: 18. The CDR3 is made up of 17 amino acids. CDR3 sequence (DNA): TGTGCCAGCCGTGGATGGGGGGAGGGCGGGGTTGCCGGGGAGCTGTTTTTT. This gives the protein CASRGWGEGGVAGELFF.

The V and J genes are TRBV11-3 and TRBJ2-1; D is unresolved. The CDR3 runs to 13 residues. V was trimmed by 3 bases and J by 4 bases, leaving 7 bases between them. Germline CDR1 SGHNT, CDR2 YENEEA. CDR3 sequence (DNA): TGTGCCAGCAGCTTGGGTCTGTACAATGAGCAGTTCTTC. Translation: CASSLGLYNEQFF.

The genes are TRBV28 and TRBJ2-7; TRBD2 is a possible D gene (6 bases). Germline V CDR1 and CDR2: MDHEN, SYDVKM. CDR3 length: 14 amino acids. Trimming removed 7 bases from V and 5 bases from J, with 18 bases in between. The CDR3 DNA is TGTGCCAGCACCTCGGCGGGAAGGCTTGACGAGCAGTACTTC. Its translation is CASTSAGRLDEQYF.

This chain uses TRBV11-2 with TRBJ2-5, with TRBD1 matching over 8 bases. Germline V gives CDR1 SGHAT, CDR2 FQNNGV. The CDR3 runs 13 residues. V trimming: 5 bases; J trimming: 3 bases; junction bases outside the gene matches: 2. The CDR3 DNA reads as TGTGCCAGCAGCCTGGACAGGGAAGAGACCCAGTACTTC. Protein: CASSLDREETQYF.

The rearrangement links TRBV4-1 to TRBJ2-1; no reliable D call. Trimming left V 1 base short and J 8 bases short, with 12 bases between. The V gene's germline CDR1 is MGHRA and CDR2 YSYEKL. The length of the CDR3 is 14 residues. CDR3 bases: TGCGCCAGCAGCCAAGGATCCCTAGAGGATGAGCAGTTCTTC. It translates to CASSQGSLEDEQFF.

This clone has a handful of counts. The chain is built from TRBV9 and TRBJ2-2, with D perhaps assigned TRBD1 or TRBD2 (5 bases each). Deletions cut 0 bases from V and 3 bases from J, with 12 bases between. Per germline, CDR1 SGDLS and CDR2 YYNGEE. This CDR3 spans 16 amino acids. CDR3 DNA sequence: TGTGCCAGCAGCGTAGACGGGGCCGGCGACACCGGGGAGCTGTTTTTT. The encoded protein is CASSVDGAGDTGELFF.

This chain's CDR3 is CASSPYLDKNNEQFF. The CDR3 bases are TGTGCCAGCAGCCCCTATCTAGATAAAAACAATGAGCAGTTCTTC. The rearrangement joins TRBV7-7 to TRBJ2-1; D gene unclear. CDR3 length: 15 amino acids. Trimming took 5 bases from V and 5 from J, leaving 16 bases between them. Germline loops: CDR1 SSHAT, CDR2 FNYEAQ (reference sequence).

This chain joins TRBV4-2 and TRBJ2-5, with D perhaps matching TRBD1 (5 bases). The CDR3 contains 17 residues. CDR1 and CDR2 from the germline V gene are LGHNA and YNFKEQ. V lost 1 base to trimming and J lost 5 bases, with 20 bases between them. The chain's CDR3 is CASSQVGLGPRRETQYF. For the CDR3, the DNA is TGTGCCAGCAGCCAAGTGGGGTTGGGGCCTCGACGGGAGACCCAGTACTTC.

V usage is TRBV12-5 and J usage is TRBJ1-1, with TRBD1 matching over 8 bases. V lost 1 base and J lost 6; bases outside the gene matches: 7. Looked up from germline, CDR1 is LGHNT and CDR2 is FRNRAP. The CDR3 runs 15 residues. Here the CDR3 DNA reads TGTGCTAGTGGTTTGGGTAGGACAGGGATCCCTGAAGCTTTCTTT. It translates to CASGLGRTGIPEAFF.

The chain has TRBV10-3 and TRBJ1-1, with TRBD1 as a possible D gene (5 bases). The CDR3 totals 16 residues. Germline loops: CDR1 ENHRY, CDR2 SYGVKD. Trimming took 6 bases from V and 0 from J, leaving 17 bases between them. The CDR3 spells CAIRRGDPKVNTEAFF. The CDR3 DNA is TGTGCCATCAGGAGAGGGGACCCGAAAGTGAACACTGAAGCTTTCTTT.

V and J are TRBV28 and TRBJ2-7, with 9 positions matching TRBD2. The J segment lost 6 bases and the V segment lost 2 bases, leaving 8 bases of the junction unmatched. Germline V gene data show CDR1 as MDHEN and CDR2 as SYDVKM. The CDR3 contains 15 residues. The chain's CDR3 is CASSLRTSEVFEQYF. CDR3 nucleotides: TGTGCCAGCAGTTTAAGGACTAGCGAAGTTTTCGAGCAGTACTTC.

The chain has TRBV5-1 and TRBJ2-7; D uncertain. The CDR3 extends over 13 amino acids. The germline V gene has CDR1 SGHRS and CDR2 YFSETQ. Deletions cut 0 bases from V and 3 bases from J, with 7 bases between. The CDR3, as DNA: TGCGCCAGCAGCTTGGCTCTGAACTACGAGCAGTACTTC. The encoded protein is CASSLALNYEQYF.

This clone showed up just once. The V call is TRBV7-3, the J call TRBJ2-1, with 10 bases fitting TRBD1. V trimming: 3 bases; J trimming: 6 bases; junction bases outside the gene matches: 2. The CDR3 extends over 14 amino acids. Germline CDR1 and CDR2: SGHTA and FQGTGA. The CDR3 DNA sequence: TGTGCCAGCAGCTTGGGGACAGGGGTCAATGAGCAGTTCTTC. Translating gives CASSLGTGVNEQFF.

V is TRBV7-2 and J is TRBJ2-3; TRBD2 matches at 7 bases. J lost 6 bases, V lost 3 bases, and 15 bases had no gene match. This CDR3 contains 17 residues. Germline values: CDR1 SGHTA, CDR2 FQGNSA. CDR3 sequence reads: CASSFSEVSREWDTQYF. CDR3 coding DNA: TGTGCCAGCAGCTTCTCTGAGGTTTCGCGGGAGTGGGATACGCAGTATTTT.

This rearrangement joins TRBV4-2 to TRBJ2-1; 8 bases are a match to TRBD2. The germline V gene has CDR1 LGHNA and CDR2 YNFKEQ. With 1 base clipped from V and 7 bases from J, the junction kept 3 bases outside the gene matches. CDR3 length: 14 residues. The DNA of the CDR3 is TGTGCCAGCAGCCAAGTTGCGGGGGGTAATGAGCAGTTCTTC. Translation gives CASSQVAGGNEQFF.

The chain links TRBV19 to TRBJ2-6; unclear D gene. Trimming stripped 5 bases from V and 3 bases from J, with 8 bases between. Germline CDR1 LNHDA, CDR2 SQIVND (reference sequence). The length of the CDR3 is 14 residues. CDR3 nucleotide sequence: TGTGCCAGTAGTTCGTCGGTTGGGGCCAACGTCCTGACTTTC. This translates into CASSSSVGANVLTF.

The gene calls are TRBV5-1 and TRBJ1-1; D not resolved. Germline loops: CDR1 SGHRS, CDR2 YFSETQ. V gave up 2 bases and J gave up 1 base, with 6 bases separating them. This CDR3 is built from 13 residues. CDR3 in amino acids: CASSFSGNTEAFF. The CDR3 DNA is TGCGCCAGCAGCTTTTCTGGGAACACTGAAGCTTTCTTT.

For the CDR3, the DNA is TGTGCCAGCAGCTTACACTACAGGGCATCCTACAATGAGCAGTTCTTC. Translated, it gives CASSLHYRASYNEQFF. This chain uses TRBV7-9 with TRBJ2-1; tentative D call: TRBD1 (6 bases). This CDR3 comprises 16 residues. Trimming left V 2 bases short and J 1 base short, with 12 bases between. Germline V gene data show CDR1 as SEHNR and CDR2 as FQNEAQ (reference sequence).

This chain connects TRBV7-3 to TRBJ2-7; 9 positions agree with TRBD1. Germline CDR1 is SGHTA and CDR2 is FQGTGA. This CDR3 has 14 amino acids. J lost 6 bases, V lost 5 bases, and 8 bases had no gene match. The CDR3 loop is CASSIGTGTGEQYF. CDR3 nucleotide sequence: TGTGCCAGCAGCATTGGGACAGGGACGGGCGAGCAGTACTTC. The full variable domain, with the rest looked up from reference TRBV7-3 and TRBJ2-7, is GAGVSQTPSNKVTEKGKYVELRCDPISGHTALYWYRQSLGQGPEFLIYFQGTGAADDSGLPNDRFFAVRPEGSVSTLKIQRTERGDSAVYLCASSIGTGTGEQYFGPGTRLTVT.

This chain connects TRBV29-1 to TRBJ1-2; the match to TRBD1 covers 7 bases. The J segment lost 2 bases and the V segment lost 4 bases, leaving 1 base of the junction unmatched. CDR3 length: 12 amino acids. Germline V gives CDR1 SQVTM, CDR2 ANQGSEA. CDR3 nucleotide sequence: TGCAGCGTTGTACAGGGGAACTATGGCTACACCTTC. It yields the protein CSVVQGNYGYTF.

CDR3 protein: CASSLVGQGADEQYF. In DNA form, the CDR3 reads TGTGCCAGCAGCTTAGTTGGACAGGGGGCAGATGAGCAGTACTTC. The chain couples TRBV11-2 to TRBJ2-7, with TRBD1 matching 11 bases. Germline values: CDR1 SGHAT, CDR2 FQNNGV. The CDR3 consists of 15 residues. V lost 1 base, J lost 7 bases, and 6 bases stayed unmatched.